The T cell receptor (beta chain) under discussion was sequenced for a study of Ad26.COV2.S vaccination and SARS-CoV-2 variants. Study as a whole: Vaccine-arm donor from the placebo-controlled COV1001 Ad26.COV2.S trial.

Points on this clone: Its cognate antigen is unknown.

V lost 1 base and J lost 1, with 22 bases in between. This CDR3 is 18 amino acids long. Germline V gene lookup returns CDR1 SQVTM and CDR2 ANQGSEA. Sequenced by immunoSEQ multiplex PCR; TCRdb stores in-frame clones only, minus some. The table records 500,000 or so clones, around 88% of them present only once. Study-wide results and caveats: A substantial breadth of spike-specific CD8+ and CD4+ T cell responses after vaccination has been reported. There was a possibility that the TCR breadth and depth analyses underestimated total T cell responses.

Treatment indicated: approximately 18 received Ad26.COV2.S at low or high dose, single or two shots; 5 received placebo; per-sample allocation not given. After the first vaccine or placebo injection, samples were drawn on day 63. The specimen comprised peripheral blood, sampled in a trial of Ad26.COV2.S vaccine versus placebo. The gene calls are TRBV29-1 and TRBJ1-1; TRBD1 is a possible D gene (5 bases). The TCR originated in a person aged 18 to 65 who received the Ad26.COV2.S COVID-19 vaccine or a placebo. CDR3 in DNA: TGCAGCGTTGAAGCAAGGACATTTTCCTCCTTTAGGAACACTGAAGCTTTCTTT. Residues: CSVEARTFSSFRNTEAFF.